Listed below are T cell receptor beta chains from one sample, sequenced in a study of blood T cell repertoires in COVID-19. This table comes from immunoSEQ multiplex PCR, and its TCRdb copy is limited to in-frame clones, with some not included. The data hold 40,000 to 50,000 clones, with around 86% observed a single time. Sequenced: peripheral blood. These receptors all come from a man over 45 with active COVID-19. Both conserved end residues are part of each CDR3. A D gene is named only where the DNA matches it firmly. Where a row states a size, it is once, few, many or the class of an expanded clone; other rows omit it.

>TRBJ2-7|-|TRBV27|TRBD1
CASSSDGTGMYEQYF
TGTGCCAGCAGTTCGGACGGGACAGGGATGTACGAGCAGTACTTC
>TRBJ2-3|-|TRBV5-1|-
CASSSQGHADTQYF
TGCGCCAGCAGCTCGCAGGGCCACGCAGATACGCAGTATTTT
>TRBJ1-1|-|TRBV5-1|-
CASSPGGGNTEAFF
TGCGCCAGCAGCCCGGGGGGAGGGAACACTGAAGCTTTCTTT
>TRBJ2-3|-|TRBV6-2/TRBV6-3|TRBD2
CASSPGLAGLRGYPTDTQYF
TGTGCCAGCAGCCCCGGATTAGCGGGTTTACGAGGGTATCCCACAGATACGCAGTATTTT
>TRBJ1-2|-|TRBV10-3|TRBD1
CAIKQAGGFYGYTF
TGTGCCATCAAGCAGGCAGGGGGTTTCTATGGCTACACCTTC
>TRBJ2-5|-|TRBV5-1|TRBD2
CASSGGTSGQETQYF
TGCGCCAGCAGCGGGGGGACTAGCGGACAAGAGACCCAGTACTTC
>TRBJ2-7|-|TRBV4-1|-
CASSWSLQLDEQYF
TGCGCCAGCAGCTGGAGTCTCCAGCTCGACGAGCAGTACTTC
>TRBJ2-2|-|TRBV9|-
CASSVATGDGELFF
TGTGCCAGCAGCGTAGCCACGGGAGACGGGGAGCTGTTTTTT
>TRBJ2-3|-|TRBV25-1|TRBD2
CASSDIRLAGVDTQYF
TGTGCCAGCAGTGACATCAGACTAGCGGGAGTTGATACGCAGTATTTT
>TRBJ2-7|-|TRBV3-1/TRBV3-2|TRBD2
CASSHNGLAGVYEQYF
TGTGCCAGCAGCCATAATGGGCTAGCGGGAGTCTACGAGCAGTACTTC
>TRBJ2-1|-|TRBV5-1|TRBD1
CASSSRTGAYNEQFF
TGCGCCAGCAGCTCGCGGACAGGGGCCTACAATGAGCAGTTCTTC
>TRBJ2-7|-|TRBV7-2|TRBD2
CASSLTYSKREAFDEQYF
TGTGCCAGCAGCCTAACCTATTCCAAGCGGGAGGCTTTCGACGAGCAGTACTTC
>TRBJ2-5|once|TRBV7-3|-
CASSRTSGGGETQYF
TGTGCCAGCAGCCGTACTAGCGGAGGGGGCGAGACCCAGTACTTC
>TRBJ2-6|-|TRBV6-5|-
CASSKTGAGANVLTF
TGTGCCAGCAGCAAGACAGGCGCCGGGGCCAACGTCCTGACTTTC
>TRBJ2-1|-|TRBV3-1/TRBV3-2|-
CASRGYWRGHNEQFF
TGTGCCAGCAGGGGTTATTGGCGGGGGCACAATGAGCAGTTCTTC
>TRBJ2-3|-|TRBV9|-
CASTGTTDTQYF
TGTGCCAGCACCGGGACTACAGATACGCAGTATTTT